The 32 T cell receptor beta chains in this list originate from one sample, sequenced in a study of cytomegalovirus exposure and HLA in healthy donors. Vbeta (60) and Jbeta (13) primers were used in the PCR. Assay used: immunoSEQ multiplex PCR; TCRdb lists only in-frame clones, some missing. Its clone listing holds under 200,000 clones. Input material: PBMCs. Receptors originate from a man aged 25 to 40 in good health and CMV-seronegative.

J is TRBJ2-5 and V is TRBV5-4; maybe TRBD1 (6 bases). The CDR3 is 14 amino acids. Between the trimmed V and J ends, which lost 4 bases and 2 bases, there was a span of 12 bases. The germline V gene encodes CDR1 SGHNT and CDR2 YYREEE (reference sequence). DNA of the CDR3: TGTGCCAGCAGCGCTAAAACAGGGCAAGAGACCCAGTACTTC. Translating gives CASSAKTGQETQYF.

This sequence joins TRBV7-9 and TRBJ2-7, with 9 bases that match TRBD1. This CDR3 comprises 13 residues. Germline CDR1 and CDR2: SEHNR and FQNEAQ (reference sequence). V was clipped by 7 bases and J by 5 bases; unmatched bases: 6. In DNA form, the CDR3 reads TGTGCCAGCACCGGGACAGGGATCAACGAGCAGTACTTC. It codes for CASTGTGINEQYF.

This chain connects TRBV27 to TRBJ2-3; D is possibly TRBD1 (5 bases). Germline values: CDR1 MNHEY, CDR2 SMNVEV (reference sequence). Trimming cost V 4 bases and J 0 bases, with 11 bases left between them. This CDR3 has 15 residues. CDR3: CASSWAGLSTDTQYF. As DNA, the CDR3 is TGTGCCAGCAGTTGGGCAGGGCTTAGCACAGATACGCAGTATTTT.

The rearrangement joins TRBV6-6 to TRBJ2-1; TRBD1 is a possible D gene (5 bases). The CDR3 length is 14 residues. The germline V gene encodes CDR1 MNHNY and CDR2 SVGAGI (reference sequence). V was cut by 5 bases and J by 0 bases, with 8 bases left in between. As DNA, the CDR3 is TGTGCCAGCAGTACAGGTAGCTCCTACAATGAGCAGTTCTTC. Encoded protein: CASSTGSSYNEQFF.

V usage is TRBV7-6 and J usage is TRBJ1-2; 11 bases map to TRBD1. V trimming: 3 bases; J trimming: 7 bases; junction bases outside the gene matches: 4. Germline V gene sequence: CDR1 SGHVS, CDR2 FNYEAQ. The CDR3 covers 14 residues. CDR3 in amino acids: CASSLRTGGTGYTF. The CDR3 DNA reads as TGTGCCAGCAGCTTGCGGACAGGGGGCACTGGCTACACCTTC.

The chain uses TRBV27 and TRBJ2-7, with a weak D call TRBD1 (5 bases). Germline V gene lookup returns CDR1 MNHEY and CDR2 SMNVEV (reference sequence). The CDR3 is made up of 14 amino acids. V was shortened by 3 bases and J by 2 bases, with 11 bases between the two germline ends. CDR3 in DNA: TGTGCCAGCAGTTTCCGAGGACAAACCTACGAGCAGTACTTC. This codes for CASSFRGQTYEQYF.

The CDR3 is CASNRLTTDTQYF. The CDR3 DNA reads as TGTGCCAGCAATCGACTCACCACAGATACGCAGTATTTT. The rearrangement joins TRBV6-1 to TRBJ2-3; no clear D gene. The V end was cut by 7 bases, the J end by 2 bases, with 10 bases between. CDR1 is MNHNS and CDR2 is SASEGT in the germline V gene. There are 13 residues in the CDR3.

This chain uses TRBV7-6 with TRBJ2-7; tentatively, D is TRBD2 (5 bases). CDR1 is SGHVS, CDR2 FNYEAQ, per germline. The CDR3 extends over 15 amino acids. V lost 5 bases to trimming and J lost 7 bases, with 21 bases between them. CDR3 loop: CASSPLYRERREQYF. The CDR3 region has the DNA TGTGCCAGCAGCCCGCTCTACCGGGAACGTCGGGAGCAGTACTTC.

The rearrangement uses TRBV9 and TRBJ1-1; perhaps TRBD1 as D (5 bases). The V and J ends lost 0 bases and 5 bases respectively, with 14 bases between them. Germline V CDR1 and CDR2: SGDLS, YYNGEE. There are 15 residues in the CDR3. The CDR3 region has the DNA TGTGCCAGCAGCGTAGAGGGGCGCGGGGGGACTGAAGCTTTCTTT. This translates into CASSVEGRGGTEAFF.

This rearrangement joins TRBV27 to TRBJ1-5, with D maybe TRBD1 (5 bases). Germline V CDR1 and CDR2: MNHEY, SMNVEV (reference sequence). V shed 2 bases and J shed 0 bases, with 11 bases lying between them. The CDR3 runs 16 residues. The CDR3 here is CASSLGAAYSNQPQHF. DNA of the CDR3: TGTGCCAGCAGTTTAGGGGCAGCTTATAGCAATCAGCCCCAGCATTTT.

CDR3 DNA: TGTGCCAGCAGTTTTAGCGGGGGGGGAAACATTCAGTACTTC. Protein product: CASSFSGGGNIQYF. The chain uses TRBV7-2 and TRBJ2-4; 11 positions agree with TRBD2. This CDR3 has 14 residues. With V trimmed by 6 bases and J by 6 bases, 4 bases remained unmatched. CDR1 is SGHTA, CDR2 FQGNSA, per germline.

The V and J genes are TRBV6-1 and TRBJ1-2; tentatively, D is TRBD1 (5 bases). The CDR3 runs 13 residues. The V gene's germline CDR1 is MNHNS and CDR2 SASEGT. Trimming stripped 5 bases from V and 5 bases from J, with 12 bases between. As DNA, the CDR3 is TGTGCCAGCAGTCCCATGACAGCTTATGGCTACACCTTC. Protein sequence: CASSPMTAYGYTF.

The chain is built from TRBV30 and TRBJ1-2, with TRBD1 identical over 7 bases. The CDR3 consists of 18 residues. The germline V gene encodes CDR1 GTSNPN and CDR2 SVGIG (reference sequence). V was pared by 3 bases and J by 0 bases, with 16 bases of the junction left unmatched. The CDR3 nucleotides are TGTGCCTGGAGGCTAAGACAGGGACGGAGATATTCTAACTATGGCTACACCTTC. It yields the protein CAWRLRQGRRYSNYGYTF.

The chain couples TRBV11-2 to TRBJ1-4; 8 nucleotides line up with TRBD1. J was trimmed by 0 bases and V by 4 bases; bases with no gene match: 7. Germline V gene data show CDR1 as SGHAT and CDR2 as FQNNGV. The CDR3 runs 17 residues. CDR3 bases: TGTGCCAGCAGCTCCTACAGGGGGACCACAACTAATGAAAAACTGTTTTTT. Protein product: CASSSYRGTTTNEKLFF.

The rearrangement links TRBV29-1 to TRBJ1-2, with D unresolved. V shed 1 base and J shed 4 bases, with 4 bases lying between them. The CDR3 is 11 residues long. The germline gives CDR1 SQVTM, CDR2 ANQGSEA. The CDR3 is CSVEVLYGYTF. The CDR3 nucleotides read TGCAGCGTTGAAGTACTCTATGGCTACACCTTC. Together with reference TRBV29-1 and TRBJ1-2, the CDR3 gives the full variable domain: SAVISQKPSRDICQRGTSLTIQCQVDSQVTMMFWYRQQPGQSLTLIATANQGSEATYESGFVIDKFPISRPNLTFSTLTVSNMSPEDSSIYLCSVEVLYGYTFGSGTRLTVV.

The CDR3 nucleotides are TGTGCCAGCAGCTCCCGTAACTATGGCTACACCTTC. This gives the protein CASSSRNYGYTF. This chain links TRBV11-2 with TRBJ1-2; D gene unclear. Germline CDR1 SGHAT, CDR2 FQNNGV. The CDR3 contains 12 residues. Trimming removed 4 bases from V and 1 base from J, with 4 bases in between.

The J gene is TRBJ2-1, the V gene TRBV10-2; 11 bases align to TRBD2. This CDR3 has 15 amino acids. Germline CDR1 and CDR2: WSHSY and SAAADI. V gave up 3 bases and J gave up 4 bases; unmatched junction bases: 2. This chain's CDR3 is CASSDSGRVYNEQFF. DNA of the CDR3: TGCGCCAGCAGTGATAGCGGGAGGGTTTACAATGAGCAGTTCTTC.

The chain carries TRBV7-2 and TRBJ1-2; TRBD1 agrees at 10 bases. The CDR3 totals 15 residues. Germline assignment: CDR1 SGHTA and CDR2 FQGNSA. Losses at the gene ends were 3 bases for V and 4 bases for J; bases not matched to a gene: 5. CDR3 nucleotide sequence: TGTGCCAGCAGCTTGGCCGGGACAGGGGTCTATGGCTACACCTTC. Its protein product is CASSLAGTGVYGYTF.

The chain combines TRBV27 with TRBJ1-5; possibly TRBD1 for D (5 bases). The V and J ends lost 2 bases and 5 bases respectively, with 13 bases between them. Germline CDR1 MNHEY, CDR2 SMNVEV (reference sequence). The CDR3 loop spans 15 amino acids. In nucleotides, the CDR3 is TGTGCCAGCAGTTTAGGGGCGAGGAGGGATCAGCCCCAGCATTTT. Translation: CASSLGARRDQPQHF.

The chain carries TRBV30 and TRBJ2-3; D unclear. CDR1 is GTSNPN and CDR2 is SVGIG in the germline V gene (reference sequence). The CDR3 is made up of 13 amino acids. Trimming stripped 2 bases from V and 6 bases from J, with 12 bases between. The CDR3, as DNA: TGTGCCTGGAGTCCGAACCACGGGGATACGCAGTATTTT. Protein product: CAWSPNHGDTQYF.

This CDR3 is CASSGASGRAQYF. The DNA of the CDR3 is TGTGCCAGCAGTGGCGCTAGCGGGAGGGCGCAGTATTTT. This sequence joins TRBV2 and TRBJ2-3; 12 nucleotides agree with TRBD2. The V and J ends lost 4 bases and 10 bases, in that order; junction bases with no gene match: 3. The CDR3 totals 13 residues. Germline values: CDR1 SNHLY, CDR2 FYNNEI.

The V call is TRBV14, the J call TRBJ2-2; D remains unclear. The CDR3 runs 17 residues. Germline V CDR1 and CDR2: SGHDN, FVKESK. Trimming removed 0 bases at V and 0 bases at J, with 11 bases between. CDR3 residues: CASSQDEISANTGELFF. CDR3 nucleotides: TGTGCCAGCAGCCAAGATGAGATTAGTGCGAACACCGGGGAGCTGTTTTTT.

The chain employs TRBV19 and TRBJ2-7, with D unresolved. Germline V CDR1 and CDR2: LNHDA, SQIVND (reference sequence). This CDR3 is built from 14 residues. V was cut by 3 bases and J by 3 bases, with 12 bases left in between. CDR3 in DNA: TGTGCCAGTAGTATTAAGATTGCCAGCTACGAGCAGTACTTC. This sequence encodes CASSIKIASYEQYF.

The gene calls are TRBV29-1 and TRBJ2-1; the match to TRBD2 covers 11 bases. The J segment lost 10 bases and the V segment lost 6 bases, leaving 11 bases of the junction unmatched. CDR3 length equals 14 residues. CDR1 is SQVTM and CDR2 is ANQGSEA in the germline V gene. Here the CDR3 reads CSVALAGGPREQFF. The DNA of the CDR3 is TGCAGCGTCGCGTTAGCGGGAGGGCCAAGGGAGCAGTTCTTC.

V usage is TRBV29-1 and J usage is TRBJ2-7; D might be TRBD2 (6 bases). The germline gives CDR1 SQVTM, CDR2 ANQGSEA. Trimming removed 4 bases at V and 5 bases at J, with 12 bases between. The CDR3 totals 12 residues. This CDR3 reads CSVGSAGDEQYF. The DNA of the CDR3 is TGCAGCGTTGGATCAGCGGGCGACGAGCAGTACTTC.

This chain uses TRBV25-1 with TRBJ1-5, with D possibly TRBD1 on 5 matching bases. The CDR3 totals 15 residues. Trimming pared 2 bases from V and 4 bases from J, leaving 12 bases between. The germline gives CDR1 MGHDK, CDR2 SYGVNS. Here the CDR3 reads CASSEGAGENQPQHF. CDR3 sequence (DNA): TGTGCCAGCAGTGAAGGGGCAGGCGAAAATCAGCCCCAGCATTTT.

The J gene is TRBJ2-7, the V gene TRBV7-9; maybe TRBD2 (6 bases). The germline V and J ends were trimmed by 6 bases and 4 bases, with 13 bases remaining between them. The CDR3 is 13 amino acids. The germline CDR1 and CDR2 sequences are SEHNR and FQNEAQ (reference sequence). CDR3 amino acids: CASRVPEGYEQYF. The CDR3 nucleotides read TGTGCCAGCAGAGTCCCGGAGGGGTACGAGCAGTACTTC. The full variable domain, with the rest looked up from reference TRBV7-9 and TRBJ2-7, is DTGVSQNPRHKITKRGQNVTFRCDPISEHNRLYWYRQTLGQGPEFLTYFQNEAQLEKSRLLSDRFSAERPKGSFSTLEIQRTEQGDSAMYLCASRVPEGYEQYFGPGTRLTVT.

The gene calls are TRBV9 and TRBJ2-5; D is undetermined. V was pared by 2 bases and J by 7 bases, with 12 bases between. The CDR3 sequence is 13 residues long. Germline CDR1 and CDR2: SGDLS and YYNGEE. For the CDR3, the DNA is TGTGCCAGCAGCGTGAGGAGTGGTGGGACCCAGTACTTC. As protein: CASSVRSGGTQYF.

This chain joins TRBV9 and TRBJ1-2; a weak D match, TRBD1 (5 bases). This CDR3 has 14 residues. The germline gives CDR1 SGDLS, CDR2 YYNGEE. The V and J ends lost 1 base and 0 bases respectively, with 7 bases between them. The CDR3 loop reads CASSVQGTNYGYTF. The CDR3 DNA sequence: TGTGCCAGCAGCGTACAGGGAACTAACTATGGCTACACCTTC.

The rearrangement links TRBV10-3 to TRBJ2-1, with D hard to call. Germline V gene data show CDR1 as ENHRY and CDR2 as SYGVKD. V was shortened by 6 bases and J by 2 bases, with 11 bases between the two germline ends. This CDR3 has 14 amino acids. CDR3: CAISRDSTYNEQFF. In DNA, the CDR3 is TGTGCCATCAGCCGCGACTCAACCTACAATGAGCAGTTCTTC.

The chain links TRBV5-4 to TRBJ1-4; D is unresolved. This CDR3 has 14 residues. The ends were cut back, 0 bases at V and 8 bases at J, with 11 bases in the middle. Germline CDR1 is SGHNT and CDR2 is YYREEE (reference sequence). CDR3 amino acids: CASSLGGVREKLFF. In DNA form, the CDR3 reads TGTGCCAGCAGCTTGGGAGGTGTTAGGGAAAAACTGTTTTTT.

The gene calls are TRBV23-1 and TRBJ2-7, with D tentatively TRBD1 (6 bases). TRBV23-1 is marked as an open reading frame, function uncertain. V lost 6 bases and J 2 bases, leaving 20 bases between the germline ends. CDR3 size: 16 residues. The CDR3 nucleotides are TGCGCCAGCAGAGAAGGTACAGGGAACCAGCCCTACGAGCAGTACTTC. Its protein product is CASREGTGNQPYEQYF.